This entry is about one T cell receptor beta chain. TCRdb's table, derived via immunoSEQ multiplex PCR, lists solely in-frame clones and lacks some. The sample holds some 100,000 clones; 80% to 90% are singletons and the top ten take about 18%. This entry belongs to a study of blood T cell repertoires in COVID-19. Trimming pared 10 bases from V and 3 bases from J, leaving 15 bases between. Germline V lookup: CDR1 MNHEY, CDR2 SVGAGI. The CDR3 has 13 amino acids. Sequenced: peripheral blood. This sequence was found in a human donor with acute or convalescent COVID-19. The donor label of this sample is uncertain. This chain uses TRBV6-5 with TRBJ1-2; maybe TRBD1 (6 bases). CDR3 amino acids: CATSRGGDYGYTF. The CDR3 nucleotides read TGTGCCACCTCGAGGGGGGGAGACTATGGCTACACCTTC.